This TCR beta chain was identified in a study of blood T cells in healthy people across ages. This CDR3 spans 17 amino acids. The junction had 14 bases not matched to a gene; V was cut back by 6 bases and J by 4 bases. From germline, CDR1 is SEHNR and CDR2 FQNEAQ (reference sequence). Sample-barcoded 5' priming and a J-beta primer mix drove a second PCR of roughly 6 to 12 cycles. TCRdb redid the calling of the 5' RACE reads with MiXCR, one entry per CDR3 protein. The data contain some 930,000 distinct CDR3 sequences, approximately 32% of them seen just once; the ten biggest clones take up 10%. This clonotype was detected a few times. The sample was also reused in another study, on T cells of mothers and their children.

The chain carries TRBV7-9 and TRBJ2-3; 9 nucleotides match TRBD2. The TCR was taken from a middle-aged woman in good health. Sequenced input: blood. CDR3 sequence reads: CASSSGVGTSPADTQYF. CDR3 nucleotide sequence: TGTGCCAGCAGTTCCGGTGTTGGGACTAGCCCCGCAGATACGCAGTATTTT.